These 22 T cell receptor beta chains share one sample of origin, sequenced in a study of shared clonotypes between healthy human individuals. Libraries were prepared by immunoSEQ multiplex PCR; TCRdb keeps only in-frame clonotypes and omits some of them. The table has around 1,000,000 clones, 60% to 85% seen once; the top ten hold 0.89%. Sequencing input: memory CD4+ T cells from PBMCs. Stated subset: CD45RA-negative fraction. The receptors derive from a man aged 18 to 35 in good health. Some clones in this sample may be carry-over from other donors' samples.

This clone has a single count. This chain joins TRBV30 and TRBJ2-7; 8 bases are shared with TRBD1. V shed 5 bases and J 7 bases; nucleotides not matched to a gene: 7. The germline V gene encodes CDR1 GTSNPN and CDR2 SVGIG (reference sequence). CDR3 length equals 12 residues. The chain's CDR3 is CAWSETGDEQYF. In nucleotides, the CDR3 is TGTGCCTGGTCTGAGACAGGGGATGAGCAGTACTTC. Full variable domain (remainder filled in from reference TRBV30 and TRBJ2-7): SQTIHQWPATLVQPVGSPLSLECTVEGTSNPNLYWYRQAAGRGLQLLFYSVGIGQISSEVPQNLSASRPQDRQFILSSKKLLLSDSGFYLCAWSETGDEQYFGPGTRLTVT.

The rearrangement joins TRBV27 to TRBJ1-3, with D perhaps TRBD1 (5 bases). V was clipped by 5 bases and J by 4 bases, with 15 bases between them. The CDR3 covers 15 residues. Germline V lookup: CDR1 MNHEY, CDR2 SMNVEV (reference sequence). CDR3 in DNA: TGTGCCAGCAGTCGCGGCGGGGCTCAGGGAAACACCATATATTTT. It translates to CASSRGGAQGNTIYF.

This clone was observed at least ten times. The J gene is TRBJ1-2, the V gene TRBV2; D is uncertain. Trimming left V 1 base short and J 6 bases short, with 9 bases between. Germline assignment: CDR1 SNHLY and CDR2 FYNNEI. The CDR3 consists of 13 residues. The CDR3: CASSEGIGHGYTF. As DNA, the CDR3 is TGTGCCAGCAGTGAAGGGATAGGCCATGGCTACACCTTC. Based on the CDR3 plus reference TRBV2 and TRBJ1-2, the full variable domain is EPEVTQTPSHQVTQMGQEVILRCVPISNHLYFYWYRQILGQKVEFLVSFYNNEISEKSEIFDDQFSVERPDGSNFTLKIRSTKLEDSAMYFCASSEGIGHGYTFGSGTRLTVV.

This clone is a singleton in its sample. V usage is TRBV28 and J usage is TRBJ2-1; D ambiguous. Trimming took off 4 bases at V and 9 bases at J, with 19 bases between the two ends. CDR1 and CDR2 from the germline V gene are MDHEN and SYDVKM. The CDR3 contains 15 residues. The CDR3 DNA follows: TGTGCCAGCAGTTACCCCCCACAAGGTGTGGGTGAGCAGTTCTTC. Translating gives CASSYPPQGVGEQFF.

The V call is TRBV19, the J call TRBJ2-4, with D uncertain. The CDR3 has 14 amino acids. Trimming removed 1 base at V and 2 bases at J, with 6 bases between. CDR1 and CDR2 (germline): LNHDA, SQIVND (reference sequence). This CDR3 reads CASSIGVSKNIQYF. The CDR3 coding sequence is TGTGCCAGTAGTATAGGAGTGTCCAAAAACATTCAGTACTTC.

The chain is built from TRBV9 and TRBJ2-1; TRBD2 matches at 15 bases. The CDR3 length is 17 residues. Germline V gene data show CDR1 as SGDLS and CDR2 as YYNGEE. J was trimmed by 7 bases and V by 2 bases; bases with no gene match: 7. The CDR3 protein is CASSVGLAGGPYNEQFF. The CDR3, as DNA: TGTGCCAGCAGCGTCGGACTAGCGGGAGGGCCGTATAATGAGCAGTTCTTC.

A single count supports this clone. The rearrangement uses TRBV30 and TRBJ1-2, with 8 nucleotides matching TRBD1. V dropped 2 bases and J dropped 6; count of bases not matched to a gene: 5. The CDR3 has 13 residues. Germline loops: CDR1 GTSNPN, CDR2 SVGIG (reference sequence). The CDR3 sequence: CAWSIGQGNGYTF. CDR3 bases: TGTGCCTGGAGTATTGGACAGGGAAATGGCTACACCTTC. Filled out from reference TRBV30 and TRBJ1-2, the complete variable domain reads SQTIHQWPATLVQPVGSPLSLECTVEGTSNPNLYWYRQAAGRGLQLLFYSVGIGQISSEVPQNLSASRPQDRQFILSSKKLLLSDSGFYLCAWSIGQGNGYTFGSGTRLTVV.

This clone was seen only once. This chain joins TRBV27 and TRBJ2-2; 9 positions match TRBD1. Germline V gene sequence: CDR1 MNHEY, CDR2 SMNVEV (reference sequence). The CDR3 runs 18 residues. Trimming at V came to 6 bases and at J to 0 bases, leaving 11 bases not matched to a gene. CDR3 loop: CASRPGQGQSANTGELFF. For the CDR3, the DNA is TGTGCCAGCAGACCGGGACAGGGACAATCCGCGAACACCGGGGAGCTGTTTTTT.

This chain links TRBV28 with TRBJ2-7; D gene unclear. Trimming pared 3 bases from V and 6 bases from J, leaving 15 bases between. The CDR3 contains 14 residues. Germline V gene data show CDR1 as MDHEN and CDR2 as SYDVKM. This CDR3 reads CASSFPNLGREQYF. DNA of the CDR3: TGTGCCAGCAGTTTTCCCAACCTGGGCCGCGAGCAGTACTTC.

As concerns this clone: The same CDR3 can be traced to other DNA sequences in this sample. J is TRBJ2-3 and V is TRBV9; tentatively, D is TRBD2 (5 bases). Germline CDR1 SGDLS, CDR2 YYNGEE. The CDR3 runs to 14 residues. The ends were cut back, 2 bases at V and 2 bases at J, with 9 bases in the middle. The CDR3 nucleotides read TGTGCCAGCAGCGTGGACTTATCCACAGATACGCAGTATTTT. As protein: CASSVDLSTDTQYF.

Worth noting for this clone: One base away lies a much larger clone, so this may be a sequencing read error. V usage is TRBV11-2 and J usage is TRBJ1-1; 10 bases agree with TRBD1. V lost 5 bases to trimming and J lost 4 bases; unmatched junction nucleotides: 7. This CDR3 contains 15 residues. Germline values: CDR1 SGHAT, CDR2 FQNNGV. The CDR3 region has the DNA TGTGCCAGCAGCACCTGGAGGACAGGGGGCACTGAAGCTTTCTTT. Translation gives CASSTWRTGGTEAFF.

The chain uses TRBV5-6 and TRBJ1-1; D remains ambiguous. In germline, CDR1 is SGHDT, CDR2 YYEEEE. This CDR3 is 14 amino acids long. The V end was cut by 3 bases, the J end by 1 base, with 10 bases between. DNA for the CDR3: TGTGCCAGCAGCTCCCGACACTGGAACACTGAAGCTTTCTTT. This encodes CASSSRHWNTEAFF.

The count of this clone is one. V and J are TRBV7-3 and TRBJ2-6; 8 bases are a match to TRBD1. The length of the CDR3 is 16 residues. V gave up 3 bases and J gave up 0 bases; unmatched junction bases: 1. CDR1 is SGHTA and CDR2 is FQGTGA in the germline V gene. CDR3 protein: CASSFTGGSGANVLTF. CDR3 bases: TGTGCCAGCAGCTTTACAGGGGGCTCTGGGGCCAACGTCCTGACTTTC.

The chain joins TRBV5-1 to TRBJ2-5; 8 positions agree with TRBD1. Germline loops: CDR1 SGHRS, CDR2 YFSETQ. The junction had 4 bases not matched to a gene; V was cut back by 3 bases and J by 3 bases. This CDR3 is built from 14 residues. CDR3 sequence (DNA): TGCGCCAGCAGCTGGCAGGGGGCGGAAGAGACCCAGTACTTC. It translates to CASSWQGAEETQYF.

This chain uses TRBV5-1 with TRBJ2-2; 9 bases are a match to TRBD2. This CDR3 comprises 17 residues. V shed 4 bases, J shed 6 bases, and the junction held 13 bases outside the gene matches. CDR1 and CDR2 (germline): SGHRS, YFSETQ. The DNA of the CDR3 is TGCGCCAGCAGCCCCGGAAAAGCGGGAGGAAGCCCCGGGGAGCTGTTTTTT. It encodes CASSPGKAGGSPGELFF.

The count of this clone is one. A read error may produce the germline difference seen at one junction end. The chain is built from TRBV5-6 and TRBJ1-2, with 7 positions matching TRBD1. Germline CDR1 SGHDT, CDR2 YYEEEE. This CDR3 region has 12 residues. The CDR3 loop is CASSAGTAHGAF. Here the CDR3 DNA reads TGTGCCAGCAGCGCCGGGACAGCCCACGGGGCCTTC.

The chain is built from TRBV27 and TRBJ2-7; 8 bases align to TRBD2. This CDR3 is built from 21 residues. Germline lookup yields CDR1 MNHEY and CDR2 SMNVEV (reference sequence). V shed 2 bases and J 0 bases; nucleotides not matched to a gene: 21. The CDR3 loop reads CASSLPTTRVGGGRSSYEQYF. As DNA, the CDR3 is TGTGCCAGCAGTTTACCCACGACAAGGGTTGGTGGCGGGAGGAGCTCCTACGAGCAGTACTTC.

With respect to this clone: Other DNA variants within this sample encode the same CDR3. This chain links TRBV30 with TRBJ2-3; possibly TRBD1 or TRBD2 for D (5 bases each). CDR3 length equals 13 residues. V dropped 0 bases and J dropped 6 bases, with 10 bases sitting between them. Germline CDR1 reads GTSNPN; CDR2 reads SVGIG (reference sequence). Written as DNA, the CDR3 is TGTGCCTGGAGTGTCCCGGGGACCGATACGCAGTATTTT. Translating gives CAWSVPGTDTQYF.

CDR3 nucleotides: TGTGCCAGCAGCTCGACAGGGTTTGCATCCACCGGGGAGCTGTTTTTT. It is translated as CASSSTGFASTGELFF. The rearrangement joins TRBV7-8 to TRBJ2-2; 7 bases match TRBD1. V shed 4 bases and J 4 bases; nucleotides not matched to a gene: 9. Germline V gene data show CDR1 as SGHVS and CDR2 as FQNEAQ. CDR3 length: 16 amino acids.

The V gene is TRBV29-1, the J gene TRBJ2-5, with TRBD1 matching over 7 bases. Germline CDR1 SQVTM, CDR2 ANQGSEA. The CDR3 is 13 residues long. The junction had 11 bases not matched to a gene; V was cut back by 8 bases and J by 5 bases. CDR3 protein: CSQARQGGETQYF. The CDR3 nucleotides read TGCAGCCAAGCTCGACAGGGCGGGGAGACCCAGTACTTC. Full variable domain (missing parts from reference TRBV29-1 and TRBJ2-5): SAVISQKPSRDICQRGTSLTIQCQVDSQVTMMFWYRQQPGQSLTLIATANQGSEATYESGFVIDKFPISRPNLTFSTLTVSNMSPEDSSIYLCSQARQGGETQYFGPGTRLLVL.

The chain combines TRBV27 with TRBJ1-1; D may be TRBD1 (5 bases). Per germline, CDR1 MNHEY and CDR2 SMNVEV (reference sequence). The CDR3 has 14 residues. Trimming removed 0 bases from V and 6 bases from J, with 11 bases in between. DNA for the CDR3: TGTGCCAGCAGTTTATCTCAATGGGGGGCTGAAGCTTTCTTT. Amino acid sequence: CASSLSQWGAEAFF.

The chain links TRBV5-1 to TRBJ2-7; 9 bases map to TRBD2. Germline V CDR1 and CDR2: SGHRS, YFSETQ. The CDR3 length is 16 residues. With 6 bases clipped from V and 2 bases from J, the junction kept 12 bases outside the gene matches. This CDR3 is CASTPFSGSRTYEQYF. The CDR3 bases are TGCGCCAGCACCCCCTTTAGCGGGAGTAGAACCTACGAGCAGTACTTC. Using reference TRBV5-1 and TRBJ2-7 for the parts outside the CDR3, the full variable domain is KAGVTQTPRYLIKTRGQQVTLSCSPISGHRSVSWYQQTPGQGLQFLFEYFSETQRNKGNFPGRFSGRQFSNSRSEMNVSTLELGDSALYLCASTPFSGSRTYEQYFGPGTRLTVT.